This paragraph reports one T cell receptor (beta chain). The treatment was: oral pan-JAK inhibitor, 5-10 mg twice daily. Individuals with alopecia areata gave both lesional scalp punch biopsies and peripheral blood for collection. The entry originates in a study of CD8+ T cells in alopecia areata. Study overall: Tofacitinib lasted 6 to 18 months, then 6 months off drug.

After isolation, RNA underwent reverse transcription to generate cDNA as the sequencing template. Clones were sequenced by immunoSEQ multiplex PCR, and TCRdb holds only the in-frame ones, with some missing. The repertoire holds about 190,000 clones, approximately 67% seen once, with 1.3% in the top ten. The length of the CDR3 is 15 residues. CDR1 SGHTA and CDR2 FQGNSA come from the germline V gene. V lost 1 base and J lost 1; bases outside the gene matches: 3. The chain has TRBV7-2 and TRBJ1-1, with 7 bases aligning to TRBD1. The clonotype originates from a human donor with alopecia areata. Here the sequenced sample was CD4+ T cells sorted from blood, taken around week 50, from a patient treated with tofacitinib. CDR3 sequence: CASSLVTGQNTEAFF. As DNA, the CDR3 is TGTGCCAGCAGCTTAGTGACAGGGCAGAACACTGAAGCTTTCTTT.